This entry features one T cell receptor (beta chain) sequence. The data are from a study of blood T cell repertoires in COVID-19. Per the original methods: Estimation of nucleated cell counts was performed using reference gene primer amplification. TCRdb keeps only in-frame clones here, not all; method: immunoSEQ multiplex PCR. V, J and clone size are those of that table, while D and trimming were read from the DNA. The sample has 410,000 or so clones; about 89% are singletons. The junction had 8 bases not matched to a gene; V was cut back by 5 bases and J by 4 bases. From germline, CDR1 is SGHVS and CDR2 FNYEAQ. The length of the CDR3 is 16 residues.

This sequence was found in a woman aged 40 to 49 with COVID-19, enrolled during active disease. The chain employs TRBV7-6 and TRBJ1-2, with 12 bases matching TRBD1. The sample was peripheral blood. CDR3: CASSPGDRGRLYGYTF. The CDR3 region has the DNA TGTGCCAGCAGCCCAGGGGACAGGGGGCGCCTCTATGGCTACACCTTC.